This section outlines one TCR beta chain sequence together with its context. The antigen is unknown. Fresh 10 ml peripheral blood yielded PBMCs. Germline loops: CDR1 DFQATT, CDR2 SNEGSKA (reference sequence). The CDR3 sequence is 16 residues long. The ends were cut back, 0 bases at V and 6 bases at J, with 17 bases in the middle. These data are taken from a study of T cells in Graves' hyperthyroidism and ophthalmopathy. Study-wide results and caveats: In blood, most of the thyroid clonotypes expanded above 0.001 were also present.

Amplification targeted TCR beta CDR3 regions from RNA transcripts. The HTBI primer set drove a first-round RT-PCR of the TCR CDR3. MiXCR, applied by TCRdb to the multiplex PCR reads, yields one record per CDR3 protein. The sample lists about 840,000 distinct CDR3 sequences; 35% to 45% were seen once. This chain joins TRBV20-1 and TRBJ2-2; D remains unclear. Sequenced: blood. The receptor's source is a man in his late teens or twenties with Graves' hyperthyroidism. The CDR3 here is CSARDHLVAPAGELFF. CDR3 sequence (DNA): TGCAGTGCTAGAGATCATCTAGTAGCCCCAGCCGGGGAGCTGTTTTTT.